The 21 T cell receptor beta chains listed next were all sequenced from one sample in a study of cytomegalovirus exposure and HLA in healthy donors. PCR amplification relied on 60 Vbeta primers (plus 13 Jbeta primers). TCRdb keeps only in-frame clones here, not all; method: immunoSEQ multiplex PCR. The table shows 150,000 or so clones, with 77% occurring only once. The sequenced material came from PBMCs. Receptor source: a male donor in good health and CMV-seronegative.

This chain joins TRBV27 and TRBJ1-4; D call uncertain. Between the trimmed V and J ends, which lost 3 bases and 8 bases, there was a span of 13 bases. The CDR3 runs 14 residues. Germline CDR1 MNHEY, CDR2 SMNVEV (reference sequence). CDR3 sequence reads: CASSFVGEREKLFF. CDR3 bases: TGTGCCAGCAGTTTTGTGGGTGAGAGGGAAAAACTGTTTTTT.

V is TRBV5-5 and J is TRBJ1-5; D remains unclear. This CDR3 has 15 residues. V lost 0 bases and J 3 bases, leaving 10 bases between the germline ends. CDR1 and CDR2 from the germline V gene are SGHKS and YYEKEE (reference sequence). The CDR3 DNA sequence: TGTGCCAGCAGCTTGGACGGGTTTTCCAATCAGCCCCAGCATTTT. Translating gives CASSLDGFSNQPQHF.

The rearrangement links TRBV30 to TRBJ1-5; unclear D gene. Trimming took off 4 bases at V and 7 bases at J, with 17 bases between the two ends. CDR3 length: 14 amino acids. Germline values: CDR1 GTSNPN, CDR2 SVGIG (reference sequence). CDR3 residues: CAWKKAGMWQPQHF. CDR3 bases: TGTGCCTGGAAAAAAGCGGGGATGTGGCAGCCCCAGCATTTT.

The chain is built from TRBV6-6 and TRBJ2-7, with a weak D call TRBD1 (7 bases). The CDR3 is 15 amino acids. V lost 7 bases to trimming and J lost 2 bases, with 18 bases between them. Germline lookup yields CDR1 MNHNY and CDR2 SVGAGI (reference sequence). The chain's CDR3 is CASTYTGDSPYEQYF. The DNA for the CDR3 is TGTGCCAGCACCTACACAGGGGACTCCCCCTACGAGCAGTACTTC.

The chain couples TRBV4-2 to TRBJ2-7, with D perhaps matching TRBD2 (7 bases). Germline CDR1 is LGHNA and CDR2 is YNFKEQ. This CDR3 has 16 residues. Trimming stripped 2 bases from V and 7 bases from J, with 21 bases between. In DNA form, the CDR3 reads TGTGCCAGCAGCCAACTACGGACGGGGGGCGCGGGGGAGCAGTACTTC. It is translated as CASSQLRTGGAGEQYF.

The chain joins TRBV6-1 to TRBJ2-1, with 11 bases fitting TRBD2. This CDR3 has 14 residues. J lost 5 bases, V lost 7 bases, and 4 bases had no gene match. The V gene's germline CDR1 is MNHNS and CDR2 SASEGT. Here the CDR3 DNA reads TGTGCCAGCAAGGAACTAGCGGGAGACAATGAGCAGTTCTTC. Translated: CASKELAGDNEQFF.

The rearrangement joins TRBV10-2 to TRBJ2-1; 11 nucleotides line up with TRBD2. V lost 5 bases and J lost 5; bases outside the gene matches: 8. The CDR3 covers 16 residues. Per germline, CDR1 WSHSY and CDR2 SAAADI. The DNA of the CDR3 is TGCGCCAGCAGTCGCGTGCTGGGACTAGCGGACAATGAGCAGTTCTTC. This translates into CASSRVLGLADNEQFF.

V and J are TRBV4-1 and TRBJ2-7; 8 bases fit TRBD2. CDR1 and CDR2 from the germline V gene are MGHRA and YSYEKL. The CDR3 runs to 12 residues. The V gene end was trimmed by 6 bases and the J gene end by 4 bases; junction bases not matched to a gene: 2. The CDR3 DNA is TGCGCCAGCAGTCCTAGCGGGTACGAGCAGTACTTC. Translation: CASSPSGYEQYF.

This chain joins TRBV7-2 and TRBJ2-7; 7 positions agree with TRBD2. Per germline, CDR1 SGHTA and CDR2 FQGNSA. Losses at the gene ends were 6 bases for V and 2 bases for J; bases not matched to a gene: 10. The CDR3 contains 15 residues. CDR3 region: CASSQGAAGPYEQYF. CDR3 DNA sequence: TGTGCCAGCAGTCAAGGTGCAGCGGGGCCCTACGAGCAGTACTTC.

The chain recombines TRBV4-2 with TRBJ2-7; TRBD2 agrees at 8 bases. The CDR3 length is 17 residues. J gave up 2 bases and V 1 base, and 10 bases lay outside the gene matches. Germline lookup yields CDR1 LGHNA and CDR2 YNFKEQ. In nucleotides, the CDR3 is TGTGCCAGCAGCCAAGCGACGAGCGGGAGCGGGACCTACGAGCAGTACTTC. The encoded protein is CASSQATSGSGTYEQYF.

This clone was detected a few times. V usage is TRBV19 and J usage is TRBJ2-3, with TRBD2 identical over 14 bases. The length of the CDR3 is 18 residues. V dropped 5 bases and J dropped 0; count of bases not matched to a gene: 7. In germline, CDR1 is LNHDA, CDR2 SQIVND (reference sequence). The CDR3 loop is CASSLRLAGGPSTDTQYF. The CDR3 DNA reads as TGTGCCAGTAGTCTCCGACTAGCGGGAGGGCCTAGCACAGATACGCAGTATTTT.

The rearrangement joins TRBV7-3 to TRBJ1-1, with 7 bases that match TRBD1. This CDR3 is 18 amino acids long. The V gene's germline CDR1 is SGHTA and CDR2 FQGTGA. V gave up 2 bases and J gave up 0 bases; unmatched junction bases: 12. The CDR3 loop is CASSLVSGGSLLNTEAFF. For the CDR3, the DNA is TGTGCCAGCAGCTTAGTCTCAGGGGGTTCCCTCTTGAACACTGAAGCTTTCTTT. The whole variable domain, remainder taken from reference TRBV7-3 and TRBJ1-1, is GAGVSQTPSNKVTEKGKYVELRCDPISGHTALYWYRQSLGQGPEFLIYFQGTGAADDSGLPNDRFFAVRPEGSVSTLKIQRTERGDSAVYLCASSLVSGGSLLNTEAFFGQGTRLTVV.

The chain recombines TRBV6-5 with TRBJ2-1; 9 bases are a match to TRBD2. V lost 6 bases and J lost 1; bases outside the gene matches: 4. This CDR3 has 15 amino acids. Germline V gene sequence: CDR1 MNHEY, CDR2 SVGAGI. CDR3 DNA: TGTGCCAGCAGCCCTACTAGCGGGTCCTACAATGAGCAGTTCTTC. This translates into CASSPTSGSYNEQFF.

The CDR3 region has the DNA TGCAGCGTCACACCGGGACAGGGATCCGGAAACACCATATATTTT. Amino acid sequence: CSVTPGQGSGNTIYF. The rearrangement joins TRBV29-1 to TRBJ1-3; 9 positions agree with TRBD1. Losses at the gene ends were 6 bases for V and 4 bases for J; bases not matched to a gene: 10. Germline CDR1 is SQVTM and CDR2 is ANQGSEA. This CDR3 comprises 15 residues.

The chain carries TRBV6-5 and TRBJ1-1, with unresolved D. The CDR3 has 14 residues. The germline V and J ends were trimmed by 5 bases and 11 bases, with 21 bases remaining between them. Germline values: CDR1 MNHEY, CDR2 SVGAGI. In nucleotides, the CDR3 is TGTGCCAGCAGTCGCCCTACCACCAAGTTTGCGGCTTTCTTT. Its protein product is CASSRPTTKFAAFF.

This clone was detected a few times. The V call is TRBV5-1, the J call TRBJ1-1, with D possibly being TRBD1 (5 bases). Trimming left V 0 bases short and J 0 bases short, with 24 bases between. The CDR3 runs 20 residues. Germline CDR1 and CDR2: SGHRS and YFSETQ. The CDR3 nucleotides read TGCGCCAGCAGCTTGGGGAGGGTTTGGGGGAACGAATTGATGAACACTGAAGCTTTCTTT. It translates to CASSLGRVWGNELMNTEAFF.

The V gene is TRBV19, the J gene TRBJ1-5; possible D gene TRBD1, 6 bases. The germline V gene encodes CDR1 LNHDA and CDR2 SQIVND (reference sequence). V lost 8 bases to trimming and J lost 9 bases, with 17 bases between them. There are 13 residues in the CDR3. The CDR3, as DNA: TGTGCCAGTGGCCCTACAGGGTTTCGGCCCCAGCATTTT. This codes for CASGPTGFRPQHF.

This CDR3 reads CASNRNTEAFF. The CDR3 DNA is TGTGCCAGTAACAGGAACACTGAAGCTTTCTTT. The chain carries TRBV19 and TRBJ1-1; D is unclear. CDR1 and CDR2 (germline): LNHDA, SQIVND (reference sequence). V lost 7 bases and J 1 base, leaving 4 bases between the germline ends. This CDR3 spans 11 amino acids. The full variable domain, its missing parts supplied by reference TRBV19 and TRBJ1-1, is DGGITQSPKYLFRKEGQNVTLSCEQNLNHDAMYWYRQDPGQGLRLIYYSQIVNDFQKGDIAEGYSVSREKKESFPLTVTSAQKNPTAFYLCASNRNTEAFFGQGTRLTVV.

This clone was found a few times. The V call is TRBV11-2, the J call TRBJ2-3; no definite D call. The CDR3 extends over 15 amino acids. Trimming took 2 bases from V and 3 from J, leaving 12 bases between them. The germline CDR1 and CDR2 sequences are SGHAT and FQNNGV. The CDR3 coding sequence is TGTGCCAGCAGCTTAACAAACAGTGGAACAGATACGCAGTATTTT. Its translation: CASSLTNSGTDTQYF.

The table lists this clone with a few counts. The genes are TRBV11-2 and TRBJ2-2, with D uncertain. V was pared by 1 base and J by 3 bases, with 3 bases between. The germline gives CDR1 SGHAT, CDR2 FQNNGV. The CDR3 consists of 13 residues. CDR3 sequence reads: CASSLADTGELFF. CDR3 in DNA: TGTGCCAGCAGCTTAGCGGACACCGGGGAGCTGTTTTTT.

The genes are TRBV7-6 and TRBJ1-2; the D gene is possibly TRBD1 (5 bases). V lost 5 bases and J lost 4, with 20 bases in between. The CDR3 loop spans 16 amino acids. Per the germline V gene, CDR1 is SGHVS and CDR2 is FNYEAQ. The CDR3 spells CASSVGSGRETYGYTF. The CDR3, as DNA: TGTGCCAGCAGCGTGGGAAGTGGCAGGGAAACCTATGGCTACACCTTC.